Listed here are 4 T cell receptor beta chains from one sample, sequenced in a study of blood T cell repertoires in COVID-19. Clones were sequenced by immunoSEQ multiplex PCR, and TCRdb holds only the in-frame ones, with some missing. The sample has roughly 150,000 clones, about 87% seen once. Sequenced input: peripheral blood. The source is a woman aged 80 or older with COVID-19, enrolled during active disease.

This chain uses TRBV7-2 with TRBJ2-1; TRBD1 is a possible D gene (8 bases). The germline V gene has CDR1 SGHTA and CDR2 FQGNSA. The CDR3 length is 15 residues. The V end was cut by 5 bases, the J end by 3 bases, with 14 bases between. The DNA of the CDR3 is TGTGCCAGCAGCACCACAGGGGGGGACTACAATGAGCAGTTCTTC. Its protein is CASSTTGGDYNEQFF. The whole variable domain, filled in from reference TRBV7-2 and TRBJ2-1, reads GAGVSQSPSNKVTEKGKDVELRCDPISGHTALYWYRQSLGQGLEFLIYFQGNSAPDKSGLPSDRFSAERTGGSVSTLTIQRTQQEDSAVYLCASSTTGGDYNEQFFGPGTRLTVL.

The chain couples TRBV5-4 to TRBJ2-3; 8 bases map to TRBD2. This CDR3 is built from 17 residues. Germline assignment: CDR1 SGHNT and CDR2 YYREEE (reference sequence). V shed 0 bases and J 3 bases; nucleotides not matched to a gene: 9. The CDR3 DNA follows: TGTGCCAGCAGCTTGGCCACGATAGCGGGATTGACAGATACGCAGTATTTT. It translates to CASSLATIAGLTDTQYF.

This chain links TRBV7-2 with TRBJ1-2; the D gene is possibly TRBD1 (6 bases). The V gene's germline CDR1 is SGHTA and CDR2 FQGNSA. The CDR3 covers 17 residues. V lost 3 bases and J 4 bases, leaving 21 bases between the germline ends. CDR3 DNA: TGTGCCAGCAGCTTCGGGACACCCAACGGGATAAGCTATGGCTACACCTTC. It codes for CASSFGTPNGISYGYTF.

The sample holds one count of this clone. This chain connects TRBV6-5 to TRBJ1-2, with 11 bases identical to TRBD1. CDR3 length equals 13 residues. Per germline, CDR1 MNHEY and CDR2 SVGAGI. J was trimmed by 8 bases and V by 8 bases; bases with no gene match: 7. In nucleotides, the CDR3 is TGTGCCAGCGTAGGACAGGGGGCGCGGGGCTACACCTTC. It codes for CASVGQGARGYTF.